The 15 T cell receptor beta chains given below trace back to one sample, sequenced in a study of cytomegalovirus exposure and HLA in healthy donors. Primers for the PCR totalled 60 Vbeta and 13 Jbeta. Method: immunoSEQ multiplex PCR; TCRdb's copy keeps in-frame clones and lacks some. The sample yields approximately 120,000 clones, 78% seen once. Sequencing input: PBMCs. The receptors were gathered from a man aged 25 to 45 in good health and CMV-seropositive.

This chain links TRBV10-2 with TRBJ2-1; TRBD2 agrees at 8 bases. CDR3 size: 15 residues. J gave up 8 bases and V 2 bases, and 8 bases lay outside the gene matches. In germline, CDR1 is WSHSY, CDR2 SAAADI. The CDR3 DNA reads TGCGCCAGCAGTGAGACGACGGGAGGGTTCGATGAGCAGTTCTTC. This gives the protein CASSETTGGFDEQFF.

The chain is built from TRBV11-2 and TRBJ2-7; 9 bases are shared with TRBD2. CDR1 SGHAT and CDR2 FQNNGV come from the germline V gene. CDR3 length equals 19 residues. J was trimmed by 2 bases and V by 1 base; bases with no gene match: 15. For the CDR3, the DNA is TGTGCCAGCAGCTTAGGCTGGTGGGGGACTAGCTTCCCGACCTACGAGCAGTACTTC. It codes for CASSLGWWGTSFPTYEQYF.

The chain combines TRBV7-2 with TRBJ1-3, with TRBD1 matching 7 bases. V lost 4 bases, J lost 0 bases, and 3 bases stayed unmatched. This CDR3 region has 15 residues. Germline V gene data show CDR1 as SGHTA and CDR2 as FQGNSA. The CDR3 nucleotides are TGTGCCAGCAGCTCACAGGGGCGCTCTGGAAACACCATATATTTT. It encodes CASSSQGRSGNTIYF.

This chain connects TRBV9 to TRBJ2-3, with a possible D match to TRBD1 (6 bases). Germline lookup yields CDR1 SGDLS and CDR2 YYNGEE. This CDR3 is built from 15 residues. V was cut by 0 bases and J by 1 base, with 9 bases left in between. CDR3 in amino acids: CASSVGAGGTDTQYF. The CDR3 coding sequence is TGTGCCAGCAGCGTAGGGGCAGGGGGCACAGATACGCAGTATTTT.

This clone was seen only a few times. The V call is TRBV29-1, the J call TRBJ2-3, with 7 bases that match TRBD1. The CDR3 spans 13 residues. Germline lookup yields CDR1 SQVTM and CDR2 ANQGSEA. J lost 0 bases, V lost 7 bases, and 4 bases had no gene match. CDR3 loop: CSGGQMSTDTQYF. CDR3 bases: TGCAGCGGGGGACAGATGAGCACAGATACGCAGTATTTT.

The chain has TRBV25-1 and TRBJ1-5; 7 bases fit TRBD1. The ends lost 6 bases at V and 6 bases at J; junction bases unmatched: 8. This CDR3 region has 14 residues. Per germline, CDR1 MGHDK and CDR2 SYGVNS. CDR3 DNA: TGTGCCAGCAGCCCCGGGACAGTCGGTCAGCCCCAGCATTTT. Its translation is CASSPGTVGQPQHF.

The chain carries TRBV7-9 and TRBJ2-7, with D tentatively TRBD2 (8 bases). The germline gives CDR1 SEHNR, CDR2 FQNEAQ (reference sequence). The germline V and J ends were trimmed by 5 bases and 6 bases, with 14 bases remaining between them. This CDR3 is built from 13 residues. CDR3: CASSPGRGLEQYF. The CDR3 bases are TGTGCCAGCAGCCCCGGGAGGGGGCTCGAGCAGTACTTC.

J is TRBJ2-3 and V is TRBV9; 7 bases match TRBD2. The CDR3 spans 20 residues. V lost 3 bases, J lost 5 bases, and 24 bases stayed unmatched. Germline lookup yields CDR1 SGDLS and CDR2 YYNGEE. The CDR3 DNA reads TGTGCCAGCAGCGGCCCTTCAGGTTGGGGCGGGAGTATTTCCCAAGATACGCAGTATTTT. Amino acid sequence: CASSGPSGWGGSISQDTQYF.

CDR3 DNA: TGCGCCAGCAGTGAGTCAAGGACTAGCGGATTCTACAATGAGCAGTTCTTC. This encodes CASSESRTSGFYNEQFF. The genes are TRBV10-1 and TRBJ2-1; TRBD2 matches 10 bases. Trimming at V came to 0 bases and at J to 3 bases, leaving 5 bases not matched to a gene. The CDR3 runs to 17 residues. Germline V lookup: CDR1 WNHNN, CDR2 SYGVQD (reference sequence).

Worth noting for this clone: The conserved phenylalanine or tryptophan is not found at the CDR3 terminus, so this likely reflects a read error. This chain joins TRBV28 and TRBJ2-7; D is unclear. The V end was cut by 3 bases, the J end by 2 bases, with 17 bases between. In germline, CDR1 is MDHEN, CDR2 SYDVKM. CDR3 length: 16 amino acids. The CDR3 coding sequence is TGTGCCAGCAGTTTTGACCTGGCACTATTAACCTACGAGCAGTACCTC. It codes for CASSFDLALLTYEQYL.

The chain recombines TRBV13 with TRBJ2-7; 11 nucleotides line up with TRBD2. Unmatched junction bases numbered 7, after V lost 0 bases and J lost 6 bases. CDR3 size: 16 residues. Per germline, CDR1 PRHDT and CDR2 FYEKMQ (reference sequence). The CDR3 DNA is TGTGCCAGCAGCTTAGGCCTTAGCGGGAGGGCCCCCGAGCAGTACTTC. Encoded protein: CASSLGLSGRAPEQYF.

The chain is built from TRBV6-5 and TRBJ2-7, with D tentatively TRBD2 (5 bases). The length of the CDR3 is 12 residues. The V end was cut by 5 bases, the J end by 7 bases, with 12 bases between. The germline V gene has CDR1 MNHEY and CDR2 SVGAGI. Here the CDR3 DNA reads TGTGCCAGCAGTAACCCGACGGGGGAGCAGTACTTC. Translating gives CASSNPTGEQYF.

J is TRBJ1-1 and V is TRBV5-8; D unclear. The CDR3 runs 11 residues. V was shortened by 7 bases and J by 1 base, with 5 bases between the two germline ends. Germline CDR1 reads SGHTS; CDR2 reads YDEGEE. Here the CDR3 DNA reads TGTGCCAGCGGCCCGAACACTGAAGCTTTCTTT. Its translation: CASGPNTEAFF. Full variable domain (missing parts from reference TRBV5-8 and TRBJ1-1): EAGVTQSPTHLIKTRGQQATLRCSPISGHTSVYWYQQALGLGLQFLLWYDEGEERNRGNFPPRFSGRQFPNYSSELNVNALELEDSALYLCASGPNTEAFFGQGTRLTVV.

The chain carries TRBV27 and TRBJ2-2, with D possibly matching TRBD2 (5 bases). Germline CDR1 reads MNHEY; CDR2 reads SMNVEV (reference sequence). CDR3 size: 15 residues. Trimming took off 7 bases at V and 4 bases at J, with 16 bases between the two ends. The CDR3 bases are TGTGCCAGCAACCCATTAGCGTCTTCCACCGGGGAGCTGTTTTTT. Protein product: CASNPLASSTGELFF.

V gene TRBV5-4 combines with J gene TRBJ2-1; no clear D gene. This CDR3 is built from 11 residues. CDR1 and CDR2 (germline): SGHNT, YYREEE (reference sequence). V was cut by 2 bases and J by 7 bases, with 4 bases left in between. The CDR3 protein is CASSFRNEQFF. The DNA of the CDR3 is TGTGCCAGCAGCTTTAGAAATGAGCAGTTCTTC.